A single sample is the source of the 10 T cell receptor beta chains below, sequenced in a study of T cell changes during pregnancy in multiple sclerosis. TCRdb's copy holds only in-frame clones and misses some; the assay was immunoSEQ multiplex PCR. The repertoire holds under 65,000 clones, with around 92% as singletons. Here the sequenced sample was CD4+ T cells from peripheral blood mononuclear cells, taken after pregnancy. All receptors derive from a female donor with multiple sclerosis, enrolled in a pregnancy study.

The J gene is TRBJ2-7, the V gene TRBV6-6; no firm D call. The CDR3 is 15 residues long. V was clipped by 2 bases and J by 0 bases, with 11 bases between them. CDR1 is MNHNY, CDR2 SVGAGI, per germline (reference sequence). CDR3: CASSYDERLSYEQYF. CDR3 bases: TGTGCCAGCAGTTACGACGAAAGACTCTCCTACGAGCAGTACTTC.

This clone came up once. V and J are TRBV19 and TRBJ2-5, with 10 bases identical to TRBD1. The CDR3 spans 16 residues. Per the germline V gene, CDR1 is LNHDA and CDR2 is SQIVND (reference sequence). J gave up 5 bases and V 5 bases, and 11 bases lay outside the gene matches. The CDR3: CASSYWTGGSRETQYF. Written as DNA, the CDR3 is TGTGCCAGTAGTTACTGGACAGGGGGGAGTAGGGAGACCCAGTACTTC.

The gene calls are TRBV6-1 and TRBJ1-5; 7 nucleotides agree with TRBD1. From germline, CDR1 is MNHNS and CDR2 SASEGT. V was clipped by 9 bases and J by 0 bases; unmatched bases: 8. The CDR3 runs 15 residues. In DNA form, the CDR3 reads TGTGCCAGTATGGACAGGCACTATAGCAATCAGCCCCAGCATTTT. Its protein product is CASMDRHYSNQPQHF.

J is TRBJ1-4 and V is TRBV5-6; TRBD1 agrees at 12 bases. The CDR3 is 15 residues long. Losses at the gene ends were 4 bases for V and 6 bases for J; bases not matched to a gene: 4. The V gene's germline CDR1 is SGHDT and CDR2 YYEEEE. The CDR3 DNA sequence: TGTGCCAGCAGCCGCTGGGACAGGGGGCATGAAAAACTGTTTTTT. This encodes CASSRWDRGHEKLFF.

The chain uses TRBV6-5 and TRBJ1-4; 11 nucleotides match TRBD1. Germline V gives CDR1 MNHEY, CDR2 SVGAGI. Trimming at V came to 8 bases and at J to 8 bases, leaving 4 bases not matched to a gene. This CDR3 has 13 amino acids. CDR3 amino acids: CASRDRGWEKLFF. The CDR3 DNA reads TGTGCCAGCCGGGACAGGGGGTGGGAAAAACTGTTTTTT.

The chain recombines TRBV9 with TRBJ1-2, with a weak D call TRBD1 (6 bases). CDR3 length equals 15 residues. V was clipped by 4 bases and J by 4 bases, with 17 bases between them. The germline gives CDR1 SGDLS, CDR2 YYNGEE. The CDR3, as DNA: TGTGCCAGCAGCCCACGGGACAACACTTTCTATGGCTACACCTTC. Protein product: CASSPRDNTFYGYTF.

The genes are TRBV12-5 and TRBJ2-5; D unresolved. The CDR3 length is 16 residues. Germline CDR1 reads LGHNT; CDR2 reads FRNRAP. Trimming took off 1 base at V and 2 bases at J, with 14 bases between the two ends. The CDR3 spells CASGLGMTPAQETQYF. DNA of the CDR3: TGTGCTAGTGGTTTGGGGATGACACCGGCTCAAGAGACCCAGTACTTC. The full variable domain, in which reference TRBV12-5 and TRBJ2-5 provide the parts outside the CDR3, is DARVTQTPRHKVTEMGQEVTMRCQPILGHNTVFWYRQTMMQGLELLAYFRNRAPLDDSGMPKDRFSAEMPDATLATLKIQPSEPRDSAVYFCASGLGMTPAQETQYFGPGTRLLVL.

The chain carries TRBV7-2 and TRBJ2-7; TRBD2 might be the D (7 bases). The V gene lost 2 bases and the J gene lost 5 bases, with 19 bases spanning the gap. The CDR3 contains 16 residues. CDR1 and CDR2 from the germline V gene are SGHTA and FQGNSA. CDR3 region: CASSLSGGGAAHEQYF. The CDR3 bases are TGTGCCAGCAGCTTAAGTGGGGGGGGCGCGGCCCACGAGCAGTACTTC.

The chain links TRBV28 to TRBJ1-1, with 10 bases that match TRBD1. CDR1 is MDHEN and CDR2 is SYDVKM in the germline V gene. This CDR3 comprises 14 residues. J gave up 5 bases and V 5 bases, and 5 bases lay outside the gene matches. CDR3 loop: CASSRQGAKTEAFF. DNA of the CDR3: TGTGCCAGCAGTCGACAGGGGGCGAAGACTGAAGCTTTCTTT.

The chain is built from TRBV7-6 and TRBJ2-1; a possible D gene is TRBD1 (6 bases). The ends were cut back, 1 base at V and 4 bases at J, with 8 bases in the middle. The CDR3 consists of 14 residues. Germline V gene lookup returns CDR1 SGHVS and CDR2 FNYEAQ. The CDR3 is CASSLEDSYNEQFF. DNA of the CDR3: TGTGCCAGCAGCTTAGAGGACAGTTACAATGAGCAGTTCTTC.